This TCR beta chain was captured by sequencing in a study of blood T cells in healthy people across ages. A second PCR, run for roughly 7 to 12 cycles, used a sample-barcoded 5' primer plus a J-beta primer mix. Every cDNA molecule bore a tag from a template-switch adaptor containing 12 random nucleotides. One entry per CDR3 protein results from TCRdb running MiXCR on the 5' RACE reads. The repertoire consists of approximately 780,000 distinct CDR3 sequences, with roughly 25% occurring once and the leading ten covering 3%. The CDR3 contains 16 residues. The trim removed 4 bases at V and 3 bases at J, leaving 10 bases unmatched. Germline CDR1 MGHRA, CDR2 YSYEKL. This clonotype came up a few times. The antigen is not known. Study results and limitations: Strong correlation existed between TCR beta diversity and naive T cell percentage. More naive CD4+ cells and higher diversity marked long-lived donors relative to aged donors.

These data also featured in a second study, about T cells of mothers and their children. That study adds: When mothers and children were related, their normalized repertoire overlap, which was always slightly higher, did not differ significantly from that of unrelated pairs.

The source is a boy under 18 in good health. The chain employs TRBV4-1 and TRBJ1-2, with 8 bases aligning to TRBD1. The sequenced sample was blood. This chain's CDR3 is CASSRQGQGTHYGYTF. The CDR3 region has the DNA TGCGCCAGCAGCCGGCAAGGACAGGGTACGCACTATGGCTACACCTTC.